Below, 24 T cell receptor beta chains from the same sample are listed, as sequenced in a study of blood T cell repertoires in COVID-19. Profiling relied on immunoSEQ multiplex PCR, and the TCRdb table lists in-frame clones only, not all of them. The sample lists approximately 210,000 clones, approximately 90% occurring once. Material: peripheral blood. The source of these receptors is a human donor in a cohort sampled during active COVID-19.

V is TRBV4-3 and J is TRBJ2-7; a weak D match, TRBD1 (6 bases). V lost 4 bases, J lost 1 base, and 11 bases lay in between. Germline V gene data show CDR1 as LGHNA and CDR2 as YSLEER. The CDR3 runs to 14 residues. The CDR3 coding sequence is TGCGCCAGCAGCCGGGGACACCAATCCTACGAGCAGTACTTC. Protein sequence: CASSRGHQSYEQYF.

V and J are TRBV28 and TRBJ1-1, with D possibly TRBD1 on 6 matching bases. With 6 bases removed from V and 1 base from J, the gap between germline ends came to 15 bases. CDR3 length equals 15 residues. The germline V gene encodes CDR1 MDHEN and CDR2 SYDVKM. The DNA of the CDR3 is TGTGCCAGCAGAGGGGAAGGCAGGGGGAACACTGAAGCTTTCTTT. Its protein is CASRGEGRGNTEAFF. Combining the CDR3 with reference TRBV28 and TRBJ1-1 gives the whole variable domain DVKVTQSSRYLVKRTGEKVFLECVQDMDHENMFWYRQDPGLGLRLIYFSYDVKMKEKGDIPEGYSVSREKKERFSLILESASTNQTSMYLCASRGEGRGNTEAFFGQGTRLTVV.

This chain's CDR3 is CASSFWAGGATNEKLFF. The DNA for the CDR3 is TGTGCCAGCAGCTTTTGGGCAGGGGGTGCAACTAATGAAAAACTGTTTTTT. V is TRBV7-2 and J is TRBJ1-4; 7 bases align to TRBD1. The junction had 7 bases not matched to a gene; V was cut back by 3 bases and J by 0 bases. Germline V gene sequence: CDR1 SGHTA, CDR2 FQGNSA. The CDR3 is 17 amino acids.

Concerning this clone itself: At one end the junction does not follow the germline gene, possibly because of a read error. The chain links TRBV5-1 to TRBJ2-1, with a tentative D call TRBD1 (6 bases). In germline, CDR1 is SGHRS, CDR2 YFSETQ. This CDR3 has 11 residues. In nucleotides, the CDR3 is TGCGCCAGCAGCGAGGACAGTTTAGTTCTCTTC. It codes for CASSEDSLVLF.

This chain uses TRBV6-5 with TRBJ2-7; 7 nucleotides agree with TRBD1. This CDR3 has 13 residues. Germline CDR1 is MNHEY and CDR2 is SVGAGI. The J segment lost 3 bases and the V segment lost 11 bases, leaving 10 bases of the junction unmatched. The CDR3 reads CAGLGTANYEQYF. In nucleotides, the CDR3 is TGTGCCGGTCTTGGGACAGCCAACTACGAGCAGTACTTC.

This CDR3 reads CASSLASTSGAMEYF. Written as DNA, the CDR3 is TGTGCCAGCAGCTTAGCCTCGACTAGCGGGGCCATGGAGTACTTC. The rearrangement links TRBV7-2 to TRBJ2-5, with 11 positions matching TRBD2. V dropped 0 bases and J dropped 12; count of bases not matched to a gene: 9. CDR3 length: 15 residues. The germline gives CDR1 SGHTA, CDR2 FQGNSA.

The chain carries TRBV11-3 and TRBJ2-1; 10 bases line up with TRBD1. The CDR3 runs 15 residues. Looked up from germline, CDR1 is SGHNT and CDR2 is YENEEA. V lost 1 base, J lost 5 bases, and 2 bases stayed unmatched. The CDR3 nucleotides are TGTGCCAGCAGCTTAGTGGGACAGGGGAACAATGAGCAGTTCTTC. Protein sequence: CASSLVGQGNNEQFF.

The V and J genes are TRBV6-4 and TRBJ2-3; 10 bases are shared with TRBD2. This CDR3 has 16 residues. CDR1 is MRHNA and CDR2 is SNTAGT in the germline V gene. V was clipped by 0 bases and J by 0 bases; unmatched bases: 0. DNA of the CDR3: TGTGCCAGCAGTGACTCGACTAGCGGGAGCACAGATACGCAGTATTTT. Residues: CASSDSTSGSTDTQYF.

This chain joins TRBV19 and TRBJ1-2; D not resolved. The germline gives CDR1 LNHDA, CDR2 SQIVND (reference sequence). CDR3 length equals 11 residues. Trimming pared 6 bases from V and 10 bases from J, leaving 12 bases between. The CDR3 sequence: CASRINRNYTF. Written as DNA, the CDR3 is TGTGCCAGTAGAATAAACAGAAACTACACCTTC.

This chain links TRBV5-1 with TRBJ2-7, with TRBD1 matching 8 bases. The ends lost 6 bases at V and 2 bases at J; junction bases unmatched: 7. CDR1 SGHRS and CDR2 YFSETQ come from the germline V gene. The CDR3 extends over 14 amino acids. The DNA of the CDR3 is TGCGCCAGCAACCCAGGGGGCGCAACCTACGAGCAGTACTTC. Translation: CASNPGGATYEQYF.

J is TRBJ2-7 and V is TRBV4-1, with D perhaps TRBD2 (5 bases). Germline CDR1 is MGHRA and CDR2 is YSYEKL. The CDR3 is 14 amino acids. Trimming stripped 4 bases from V and 3 bases from J, with 13 bases between. The DNA of the CDR3 is TGCGCCAGCAGCCCGCCGGGATCTTACTACGAGCAGTACTTC. Translating gives CASSPPGSYYEQYF.

The V and J genes are TRBV7-6 and TRBJ2-7; 10 bases align to TRBD2. This CDR3 is 15 amino acids long. Trimming at V came to 5 bases and at J to 4 bases, leaving 8 bases not matched to a gene. CDR1 is SGHVS, CDR2 FNYEAQ, per germline. CDR3 amino acids: CASSGGAGGGYEQYF. The CDR3 DNA follows: TGTGCCAGCAGCGGCGGAGCGGGAGGGGGTTACGAGCAGTACTTC.

Only one count was recorded for this clone. The V gene is TRBV28, the J gene TRBJ2-2; possibly TRBD2 for D (6 bases). The germline gives CDR1 MDHEN, CDR2 SYDVKM. This CDR3 contains 14 residues. V lost 7 bases to trimming and J lost 5 bases, with 14 bases between them. The CDR3 nucleotides are TGTGCCAGCACCAAGCGGGTTTTGACCGGGGAGCTGTTTTTT. It encodes CASTKRVLTGELFF.

V is TRBV7-2 and J is TRBJ1-2, with D possibly TRBD1 on 5 matching bases. Trimming took off 1 base at V and 2 bases at J, with 14 bases between the two ends. The CDR3 extends over 16 amino acids. Germline V gives CDR1 SGHTA, CDR2 FQGNSA. Written as DNA, the CDR3 is TGTGCCAGCAGCTTAGGGACACCTCCCCTAAACTATGGCTACACCTTC. Protein product: CASSLGTPPLNYGYTF.

The chain carries TRBV5-1 and TRBJ1-2, with D unresolved. CDR3 length: 14 amino acids. CDR1 is SGHRS and CDR2 is YFSETQ in the germline V gene. V dropped 3 bases and J dropped 8 bases, with 17 bases sitting between them. CDR3 amino acids: CASSSTAQDRGYTF. CDR3 coding DNA: TGCGCCAGCAGCTCAACAGCCCAGGATCGCGGCTACACCTTC.

This chain links TRBV28 with TRBJ1-2; TRBD1 matches 8 bases. The CDR3 contains 17 residues. V trimming: 3 bases; J trimming: 2 bases; junction bases outside the gene matches: 11. CDR1 MDHEN and CDR2 SYDVKM come from the germline V gene. This CDR3 reads CASSFFGQGAPNYGYTF. In nucleotides, the CDR3 is TGTGCCAGCAGTTTCTTTGGGCAGGGGGCGCCCAACTATGGCTACACCTTC.

The chain is built from TRBV5-4 and TRBJ2-7; a possible D gene is TRBD1 (7 bases). V gave up 4 bases and J gave up 2 bases, with 19 bases separating them. The length of the CDR3 is 16 residues. The V gene's germline CDR1 is SGHNT and CDR2 YYREEE (reference sequence). In DNA, the CDR3 is TGTGCCAGCAGCGTGCGGGACAGTTTCCCACCCTACGAGCAGTACTTC. It encodes CASSVRDSFPPYEQYF.

The rearrangement links TRBV28 to TRBJ1-2; D is ambiguous. The CDR3 totals 12 residues. Per germline, CDR1 MDHEN and CDR2 SYDVKM. With 4 bases removed from V and 1 base from J, the gap between germline ends came to 4 bases. The CDR3 here is CASSSLNYGYTF. The CDR3 nucleotides are TGTGCCAGCAGTTCCCTTAACTATGGCTACACCTTC.

The chain combines TRBV6-5 with TRBJ2-1; D is unresolved. The CDR3 is 15 amino acids. Looked up from germline, CDR1 is MNHEY and CDR2 is SVGAGI. Deletions cut 8 bases from V and 2 bases from J, with 16 bases between. CDR3 residues: CASSIEEPPYNEQFF. The CDR3 DNA reads TGTGCCAGCTCCATAGAGGAGCCCCCCTACAATGAGCAGTTCTTC.

The chain has TRBV3-1 (or the pseudogene TRBV3-2) and TRBJ2-2; tentative D call: TRBD2 (5 bases). Germline V gene sequence: CDR1 LGHDT, CDR2 YNNKEL (reference sequence). V dropped 4 bases and J dropped 1 base, with 16 bases sitting between them. The CDR3 is 17 residues long. The CDR3 sequence is CASSPSVGVGNTGELFF. The CDR3 nucleotides read TGTGCCAGCAGCCCATCGGTGGGAGTGGGGAACACCGGGGAGCTGTTTTTT.

The rearrangement links TRBV4-3 to TRBJ2-1, with 11 bases fitting TRBD2. Trimming took 0 bases from V and 6 from J; bases not matched to a gene: 4. Germline loops: CDR1 LGHNA, CDR2 YSLEER. CDR3 size: 16 residues. The CDR3 bases are TGCGCCAGCAGCCAAGATCGCCTAGCGGGGGGCAATGAGCAGTTCTTC. This sequence encodes CASSQDRLAGGNEQFF.

The V gene is TRBV9, the J gene TRBJ2-3; 10 bases align to TRBD2. The CDR3 is made up of 16 amino acids. V lost 3 bases, J lost 1 base, and 5 bases stayed unmatched. Germline CDR1 SGDLS, CDR2 YYNGEE. In DNA form, the CDR3 reads TGTGCCAGCAGCGAACCTCTAGCGGGAGGCACAGATACGCAGTATTTT. This codes for CASSEPLAGGTDTQYF.

The chain uses TRBV11-2 and TRBJ1-2, with a weak D call TRBD1 (5 bases). Germline values: CDR1 SGHAT, CDR2 FQNNGV. The V and J ends lost 0 bases and 8 bases respectively, with 10 bases between them. CDR3 size: 13 residues. The CDR3 loop is CASSLDRVYGYTF. The CDR3 nucleotides read TGTGCCAGCAGCTTAGACAGGGTTTACGGCTACACCTTC.

J is TRBJ2-2 and V is TRBV3-1 (or the pseudogene TRBV3-2); TRBD2 agrees at 10 bases. With V trimmed by 6 bases and J by 7 bases, 5 bases remained unmatched. The CDR3 is made up of 14 amino acids. From germline, CDR1 is LGHDT and CDR2 YNNKEL (reference sequence). This CDR3 reads CASSGAGGIGELFF. DNA of the CDR3: TGTGCCAGCAGTGGAGCGGGAGGGATCGGGGAGCTGTTTTTT.